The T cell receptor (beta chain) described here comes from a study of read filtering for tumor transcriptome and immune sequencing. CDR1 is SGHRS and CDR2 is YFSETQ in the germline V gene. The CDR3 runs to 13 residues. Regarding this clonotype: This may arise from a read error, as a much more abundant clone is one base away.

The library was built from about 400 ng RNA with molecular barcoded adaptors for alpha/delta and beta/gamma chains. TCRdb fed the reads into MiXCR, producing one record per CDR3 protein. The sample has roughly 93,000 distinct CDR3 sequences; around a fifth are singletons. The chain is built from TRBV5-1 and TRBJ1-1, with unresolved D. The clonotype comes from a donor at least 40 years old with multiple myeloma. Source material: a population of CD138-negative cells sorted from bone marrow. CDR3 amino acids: CVSSLNGRTEAFF. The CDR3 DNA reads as TGCGTCAGCAGCTTGAATGGGCGCACTGAAGCTTTCTTT.